The 25 T cell receptor beta chains reported below all come from one sample, sequenced in a study of cytomegalovirus exposure and HLA in healthy donors. The PCR ran on 60 Vbeta and 13 Jbeta primers. Profiled with immunoSEQ multiplex PCR; TCRdb holds only in-frame clones, not every one. This sample has 100,000 or so clones, with approximately 65% found just once. The sequenced material came from PBMCs. The receptors originated from a woman aged 25 to 39 in good health and CMV-seropositive.

V usage is TRBV2 and J usage is TRBJ1-1; 8 bases match TRBD1. After removal of 6 bases from V and 4 bases from J, the junction contained 4 bases not matched to a gene. In germline, CDR1 is SNHLY, CDR2 FYNNEI. CDR3 length equals 13 residues. CDR3 in amino acids: CASRRTGTTEAFF. CDR3 coding DNA: TGTGCCAGCAGGAGGACAGGGACCACTGAAGCTTTCTTT. Using reference TRBV2 and TRBJ1-1 for the parts outside the CDR3, the full variable domain is EPEVTQTPSHQVTQMGQEVILRCVPISNHLYFYWYRQILGQKVEFLVSFYNNEISEKSEIFDDQFSVERPDGSNFTLKIRSTKLEDSAMYFCASRRTGTTEAFFGQGTRLTVV.

The genes are TRBV18 and TRBJ1-3; D is perhaps TRBD1 (5 bases). Germline V gene data show CDR1 as KGHSH and CDR2 as LQKENI. The CDR3 length is 15 residues. Trimming stripped 0 bases from V and 3 bases from J, with 9 bases between. The CDR3 here is CASSPPEGIGNTIYF. The CDR3 nucleotides read TGTGCCAGCTCACCACCGGAGGGGATTGGAAACACCATATATTTT.

The gene calls are TRBV30 and TRBJ2-5; D possibly corresponds to TRBD2 (5 bases). Per the germline V gene, CDR1 is GTSNPN and CDR2 is SVGIG (reference sequence). There are 13 residues in the CDR3. Trimming removed 5 bases from V and 5 bases from J, with 15 bases in between. CDR3 residues: CAWDKLVWETQYF. The CDR3 DNA sequence: TGTGCCTGGGACAAACTAGTCTGGGAGACCCAGTACTTC.

The chain combines TRBV15 with TRBJ1-2; 7 positions agree with TRBD1. CDR3 length equals 16 residues. Germline CDR1 and CDR2: LNHNV and YYDKDF (reference sequence). V was clipped by 1 base and J by 6 bases; unmatched bases: 11. The CDR3 DNA sequence: TGTGCCACCAGCAGAGTGGAGGACAGGCCCTTCAATGGCTACACCTTC. It encodes CATSRVEDRPFNGYTF.

V usage is TRBV4-2 and J usage is TRBJ2-3; D is perhaps TRBD1 (6 bases). The CDR3 extends over 16 amino acids. V shed 0 bases and J shed 1 base, with 11 bases lying between them. CDR1 LGHNA and CDR2 YNFKEQ come from the germline V gene. The CDR3 spells CASSQDSDRGTDTQYF. CDR3 DNA sequence: TGTGCCAGCAGCCAAGATTCGGACAGAGGCACAGATACGCAGTATTTT.

The V gene is TRBV5-5, the J gene TRBJ2-7; 11 nucleotides align to TRBD1. CDR3 length: 15 residues. Germline-derived CDR1 and CDR2 are SGHKS and YYEKEE (reference sequence). V was clipped by 6 bases and J by 0 bases; unmatched bases: 5. The CDR3 here is CASTDGQGASYEQYF. The CDR3 nucleotides are TGTGCCAGCACCGACGGACAGGGGGCCTCCTACGAGCAGTACTTC. Full variable domain (missing parts from reference TRBV5-5 and TRBJ2-7): DAGVTQSPTHLIKTRGQQVTLRCSPISGHKSVSWYQQVLGQGPQFIFQYYEKEERGRGNFPDRFSARQFPNYSSELNVNALLLGDSALYLCASTDGQGASYEQYFGPGTRLTVT.

The rearrangement uses TRBV19 and TRBJ1-2, with TRBD1 matching 7 bases. The junction had 11 bases not matched to a gene; V was cut back by 6 bases and J by 4 bases. Germline CDR1 LNHDA, CDR2 SQIVND (reference sequence). The CDR3 totals 15 residues. CDR3 residues: CASRGSRQGTYGYTF. DNA of the CDR3: TGTGCCAGTAGGGGTTCCAGACAGGGTACCTATGGCTACACCTTC.

This clone appeared a few times. The chain has TRBV5-6 and TRBJ2-3; 11 nucleotides line up with TRBD1. The CDR3 is made up of 15 amino acids. After removal of 3 bases from V and 3 bases from J, the junction contained 3 bases not matched to a gene. Germline V gene data show CDR1 as SGHDT and CDR2 as YYEEEE. The CDR3: CASSSDRGLTDTQYF. The CDR3, as DNA: TGTGCCAGCAGCTCGGACAGGGGGCTAACAGATACGCAGTATTTT.

This chain uses TRBV5-1 with TRBJ2-7; D might be TRBD1 (5 bases). Between the trimmed V and J ends, which lost 2 bases and 2 bases, there was a span of 8 bases. Germline lookup yields CDR1 SGHRS and CDR2 YFSETQ. The CDR3 extends over 13 amino acids. CDR3 loop: CASSFPDTYEQYF. The CDR3 nucleotides are TGCGCCAGCAGCTTCCCGGACACCTACGAGCAGTACTTC.

This clone was seen a handful of times. Here the CDR3 DNA reads TGTGCCAGCAGCGTAGCTCTGTCAACGGGATATCAAGAGACCCAGTACTTC. Its translation is CASSVALSTGYQETQYF. The chain links TRBV9 to TRBJ2-5; tentatively, D is TRBD2 (5 bases). The CDR3 loop spans 17 amino acids. With 0 bases removed from V and 2 bases from J, the gap between germline ends came to 17 bases. Germline loops: CDR1 SGDLS, CDR2 YYNGEE. The full variable domain, completed using reference TRBV9 and TRBJ2-5, is DSGVTQTPKHLITATGQRVTLRCSPRSGDLSVYWYQQSLDQGLQFLIQYYNGEERAKGNILERFSAQQFPDLHSELNLSSLELGDSALYFCASSVALSTGYQETQYFGPGTRLLVL.

This chain joins TRBV15 and TRBJ1-1, with 10 positions matching TRBD1. Trimming removed 1 base from V and 4 bases from J; junction bases left unmatched: 0. This CDR3 has 14 amino acids. Germline CDR1 and CDR2: LNHNV and YYDKDF (reference sequence). CDR3 residues: CATSRGDRGTEAFF. The DNA of the CDR3 is TGTGCCACCAGCAGAGGGGACAGGGGCACTGAAGCTTTCTTT.

This clone has only a few counts. The CDR3 nucleotides are TGCGCCAGCAGCTTGGTTACAGGCTCCTACAATGAGCAGTTCTTC. It translates to CASSLVTGSYNEQFF. V and J are TRBV5-1 and TRBJ2-1; possibly TRBD1 for D (5 bases). Germline loops: CDR1 SGHRS, CDR2 YFSETQ. The CDR3 extends over 15 amino acids. V lost 0 bases and J lost 0, with 7 bases in between.

This chain uses TRBV7-9 with TRBJ1-2, with D uncertain. The CDR3 covers 13 residues. Germline assignment: CDR1 SEHNR and CDR2 FQNEAQ (reference sequence). V was pared by 2 bases and J by 6 bases, with 10 bases between. Here the CDR3 DNA reads TGTGCCAGCAGCTTATCCGAGGTCCATGGCTACACCTTC. It yields the protein CASSLSEVHGYTF.

V usage is TRBV4-2 and J usage is TRBJ1-2; 7 bases are a match to TRBD1. CDR1 and CDR2 from the germline V gene are LGHNA and YNFKEQ. V trimming: 4 bases; J trimming: 3 bases; junction bases outside the gene matches: 8. This CDR3 contains 15 residues. The CDR3: CASSPTRDSYYGYTF. CDR3 bases: TGTGCCAGCAGCCCCACGCGGGACAGCTACTATGGCTACACCTTC.

This clone was found a few times. The V gene is TRBV5-1, the J gene TRBJ2-1; 11 positions match TRBD2. J lost 5 bases, V lost 3 bases, and 7 bases had no gene match. The CDR3 has 16 amino acids. Germline-derived CDR1 and CDR2 are SGHRS and YFSETQ. The CDR3 loop is CASSSGPGLADNEQFF. CDR3 sequence (DNA): TGCGCCAGCAGCTCGGGCCCGGGACTAGCGGACAATGAGCAGTTCTTC.

The CDR3 is CAWSRQGNTEAFF. Written as DNA, the CDR3 is TGTGCCTGGAGCAGACAGGGGAACACTGAAGCTTTCTTT. The V gene is TRBV30, the J gene TRBJ1-1, with TRBD1 matching 7 bases. V trimming: 3 bases; J trimming: 1 base; junction bases outside the gene matches: 2. The CDR3 contains 13 residues. The germline V gene has CDR1 GTSNPN and CDR2 SVGIG (reference sequence).

This chain joins TRBV7-9 and TRBJ1-4; 9 bases match TRBD1. The germline V gene has CDR1 SEHNR and CDR2 FQNEAQ (reference sequence). The V gene end was trimmed by 5 bases and the J gene end by 1 base; junction bases not matched to a gene: 5. The CDR3 extends over 16 amino acids. The CDR3 sequence is CASSPGQGLTNEKLFF. The CDR3 nucleotides are TGTGCCAGCAGCCCGGGACAGGGCTTAACTAATGAAAAACTGTTTTTT.

This clone was counted only a few times. This chain connects TRBV5-4 to TRBJ2-3; D is perhaps TRBD2 (5 bases). Trimming removed 4 bases from V and 6 bases from J, with 18 bases in between. CDR3 size: 15 residues. Germline V gene lookup returns CDR1 SGHNT and CDR2 YYREEE (reference sequence). CDR3 loop: CASSDKTKTQDTQYF. The DNA of the CDR3 is TGTGCCAGCAGCGACAAGACTAAGACGCAGGATACGCAGTATTTT.

The chain has TRBV6-1 and TRBJ1-2; TRBD1 might be the D (6 bases). The CDR3 loop spans 15 amino acids. The germline gives CDR1 MNHNS, CDR2 SASEGT. V was clipped by 5 bases and J by 1 base, with 14 bases between them. As DNA, the CDR3 is TGTGCCAGCAGTCCCAAGGACAGACTTAACTATGGCTACACCTTC. Translation: CASSPKDRLNYGYTF.

This rearrangement joins TRBV5-1 to TRBJ1-2, with a possible D match to TRBD1 (5 bases). The germline gives CDR1 SGHRS, CDR2 YFSETQ. The germline V and J ends were trimmed by 4 bases and 4 bases, with 20 bases remaining between them. This CDR3 has 16 residues. The CDR3 loop reads CASSRTTGRDGYGYTF. DNA for the CDR3: TGCGCCAGCAGCCGGACTACAGGACGGGATGGCTATGGCTACACCTTC. Looking up the rest from reference TRBV5-1 and TRBJ1-2 gives the full variable domain: KAGVTQTPRYLIKTRGQQVTLSCSPISGHRSVSWYQQTPGQGLQFLFEYFSETQRNKGNFPGRFSGRQFSNSRSEMNVSTLELGDSALYLCASSRTTGRDGYGYTFGSGTRLTVV.

The chain is built from TRBV9 and TRBJ2-1; TRBD2 matches 7 bases. The germline CDR1 and CDR2 sequences are SGDLS and YYNGEE. The V segment lost 4 bases and the J segment 2 bases; nucleotides outside the gene matches: 6. The length of the CDR3 is 15 residues. The DNA for the CDR3 is TGTGCCAGCAGCACCTTCGCGGGGGCCTACAATGAGCAGTTCTTC. Translated, it gives CASSTFAGAYNEQFF. The entire variable domain, with the rest obtained from reference TRBV9 and TRBJ2-1, is as follows: DSGVTQTPKHLITATGQRVTLRCSPRSGDLSVYWYQQSLDQGLQFLIQYYNGEERAKGNILERFSAQQFPDLHSELNLSSLELGDSALYFCASSTFAGAYNEQFFGPGTRLTVL.

This rearrangement joins TRBV2 to TRBJ1-2, with 7 nucleotides matching TRBD1. The germline V gene encodes CDR1 SNHLY and CDR2 FYNNEI. The J segment lost 4 bases and the V segment lost 9 bases, leaving 8 bases of the junction unmatched. CDR3 length: 13 residues. This CDR3 reads CARRDSSSYGYTF. CDR3 sequence (DNA): TGTGCCAGACGGGACAGCTCTTCCTATGGCTACACCTTC.

The V call is TRBV7-9, the J call TRBJ2-1; TRBD2 aligns across 13 bases. Germline V lookup: CDR1 SEHNR, CDR2 FQNEAQ (reference sequence). The J segment lost 8 bases and the V segment lost 6 bases, leaving 7 bases of the junction unmatched. The CDR3 extends over 15 amino acids. CDR3 nucleotide sequence: TGTGCCAGCAGTACCGGGACTAGCGGGGATGATGAGCAGTTCTTC. Its protein product is CASSTGTSGDDEQFF.

The chain employs TRBV7-9 and TRBJ1-5, with D possibly being TRBD1 (5 bases). V was pared by 5 bases and J by 7 bases, with 9 bases between. The CDR3 spans 12 residues. The V gene's germline CDR1 is SEHNR and CDR2 FQNEAQ (reference sequence). Written as DNA, the CDR3 is TGTGCCAGCAGCCTTGGGGCCCAGCCCCAGCATTTT. Translating gives CASSLGAQPQHF.

This clone was found a few times. The chain uses TRBV7-8 and TRBJ1-5; D gene uncertain. This CDR3 has 13 residues. Trimming took off 5 bases at V and 7 bases at J, with 12 bases between the two ends. From germline, CDR1 is SGHVS and CDR2 FQNEAQ. CDR3 region: CASSQKQLQPQHF. The CDR3 nucleotides are TGTGCCAGCAGCCAAAAACAGCTACAGCCCCAGCATTTT. Full variable domain (remainder filled in from reference TRBV7-8 and TRBJ1-5): GAGVSQSPRYKVAKRGQDVALRCDPISGHVSLFWYQQALGQGPEFLTYFQNEAQLDKSGLPSDRFFAERPEGSVSTLKIQRTQQEDSAVYLCASSQKQLQPQHFGDGTRLSIL.